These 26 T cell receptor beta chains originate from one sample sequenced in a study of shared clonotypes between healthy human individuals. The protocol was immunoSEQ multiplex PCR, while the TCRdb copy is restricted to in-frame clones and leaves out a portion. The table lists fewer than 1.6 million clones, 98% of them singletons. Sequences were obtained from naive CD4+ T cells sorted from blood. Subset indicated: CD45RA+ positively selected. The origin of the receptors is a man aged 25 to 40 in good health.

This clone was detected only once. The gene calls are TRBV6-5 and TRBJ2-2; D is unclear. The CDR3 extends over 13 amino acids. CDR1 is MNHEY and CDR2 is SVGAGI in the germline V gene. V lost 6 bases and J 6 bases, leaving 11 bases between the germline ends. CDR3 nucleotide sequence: TGTGCCAGCAGCTTATACTCTTCCGGGGAGCTGTTTTTT. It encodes CASSLYSSGELFF.

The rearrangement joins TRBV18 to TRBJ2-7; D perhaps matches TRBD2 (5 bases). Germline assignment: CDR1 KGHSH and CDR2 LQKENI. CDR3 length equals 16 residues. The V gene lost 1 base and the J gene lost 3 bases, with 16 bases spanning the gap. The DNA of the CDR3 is TGTGCCAGCTCACCACTAAGCGGCAGCGCGGGCTACGAGCAGTACTTC. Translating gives CASSPLSGSAGYEQYF. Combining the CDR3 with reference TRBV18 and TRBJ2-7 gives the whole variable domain NAGVMQNPRHLVRRRGQEARLRCSPMKGHSHVYWYRQLPEEGLKFMVYLQKENIIDESGMPKERFSAEFPKEGPSILRIQQVVRGDSAAYFCASSPLSGSAGYEQYFGPGTRLTVT.

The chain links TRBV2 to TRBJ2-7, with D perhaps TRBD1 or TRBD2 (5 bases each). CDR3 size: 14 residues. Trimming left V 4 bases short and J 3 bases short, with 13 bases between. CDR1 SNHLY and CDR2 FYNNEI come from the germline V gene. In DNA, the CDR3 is TGTGCCAGCAGTGTTGGCAGGGAGCGCTACGAGCAGTACTTC. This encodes CASSVGRERYEQYF.

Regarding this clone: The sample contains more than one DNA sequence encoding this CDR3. The CDR3 DNA is TGCGCCAGCAGCTTACTGGGGCAAGAGACCCAGTACTTC. Protein: CASSLLGQETQYF. V gene TRBV5-1 combines with J gene TRBJ2-5; unclear D gene. CDR3 length: 13 residues. V was cut by 2 bases and J by 2 bases, with 7 bases left in between. Germline CDR1 reads SGHRS; CDR2 reads YFSETQ.

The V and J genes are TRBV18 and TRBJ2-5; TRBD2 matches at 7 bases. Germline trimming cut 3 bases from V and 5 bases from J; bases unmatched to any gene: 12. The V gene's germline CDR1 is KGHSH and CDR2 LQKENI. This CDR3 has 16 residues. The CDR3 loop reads CASSPLGGSRGETQYF. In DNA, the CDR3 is TGTGCCAGCTCACCGCTTGGCGGGAGCCGGGGGGAGACCCAGTACTTC.

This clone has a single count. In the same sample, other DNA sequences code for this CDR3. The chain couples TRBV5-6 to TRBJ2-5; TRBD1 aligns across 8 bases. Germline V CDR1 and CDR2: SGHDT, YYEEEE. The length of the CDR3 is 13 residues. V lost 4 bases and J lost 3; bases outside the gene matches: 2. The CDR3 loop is CASSPTGEETQYF. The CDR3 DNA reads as TGTGCCAGCAGCCCGACAGGGGAAGAGACCCAGTACTTC.

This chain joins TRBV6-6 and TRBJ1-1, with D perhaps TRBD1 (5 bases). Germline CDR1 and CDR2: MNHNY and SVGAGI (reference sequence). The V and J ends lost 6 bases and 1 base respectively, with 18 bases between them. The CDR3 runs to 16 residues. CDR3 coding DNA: TGTGCCAGCAGCCCCAGGCTGGGTGGGGGGAACACTGAAGCTTTCTTT. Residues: CASSPRLGGGNTEAFF.

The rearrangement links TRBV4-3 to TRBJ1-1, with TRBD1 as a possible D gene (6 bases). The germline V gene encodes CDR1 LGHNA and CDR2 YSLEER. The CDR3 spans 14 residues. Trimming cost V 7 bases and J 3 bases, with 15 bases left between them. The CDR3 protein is CASKLDRRDTEAFF. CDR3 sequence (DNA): TGCGCCAGCAAGCTCGACAGGCGCGACACTGAAGCTTTCTTT.

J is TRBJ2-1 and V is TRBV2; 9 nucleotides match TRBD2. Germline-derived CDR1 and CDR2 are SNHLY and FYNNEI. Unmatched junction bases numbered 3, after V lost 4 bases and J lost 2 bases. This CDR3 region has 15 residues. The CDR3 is CASSATSGPYNEQFF. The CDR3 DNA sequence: TGTGCCAGCAGTGCGACTAGCGGACCCTACAATGAGCAGTTCTTC.

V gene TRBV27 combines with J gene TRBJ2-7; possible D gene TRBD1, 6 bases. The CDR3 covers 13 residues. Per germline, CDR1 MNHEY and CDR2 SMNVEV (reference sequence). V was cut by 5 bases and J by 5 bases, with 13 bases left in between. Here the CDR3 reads CASSSRDNHEQYF. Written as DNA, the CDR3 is TGTGCCAGCAGTAGCCGGGACAACCACGAGCAGTACTTC.

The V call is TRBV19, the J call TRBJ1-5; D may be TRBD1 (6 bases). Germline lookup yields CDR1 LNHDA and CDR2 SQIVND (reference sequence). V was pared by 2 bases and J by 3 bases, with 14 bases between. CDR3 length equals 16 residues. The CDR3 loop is CASSIFAGAPNQPQHF. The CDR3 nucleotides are TGTGCCAGTAGTATATTTGCAGGGGCTCCCAATCAGCCCCAGCATTTT.

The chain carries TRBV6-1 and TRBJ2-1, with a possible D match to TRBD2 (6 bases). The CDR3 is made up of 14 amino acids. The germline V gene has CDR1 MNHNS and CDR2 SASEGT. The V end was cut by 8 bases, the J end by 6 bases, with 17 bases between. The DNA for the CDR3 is TGTGCCAGCGCCTTAGGGCTAGCGCCCAATGAGCAGTTCTTC. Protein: CASALGLAPNEQFF.

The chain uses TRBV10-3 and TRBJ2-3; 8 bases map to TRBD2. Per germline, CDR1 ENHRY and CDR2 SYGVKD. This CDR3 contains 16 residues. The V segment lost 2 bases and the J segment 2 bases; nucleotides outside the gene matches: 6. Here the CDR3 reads CAISERERGNTDTQYF. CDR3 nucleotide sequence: TGTGCCATCAGTGAGCGGGAGCGGGGGAACACAGATACGCAGTATTTT.

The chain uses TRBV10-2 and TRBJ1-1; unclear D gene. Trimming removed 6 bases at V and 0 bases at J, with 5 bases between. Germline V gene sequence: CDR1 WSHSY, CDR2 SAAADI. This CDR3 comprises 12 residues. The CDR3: CASSPMNTEAFF. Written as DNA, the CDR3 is TGCGCCAGCAGCCCAATGAACACTGAAGCTTTCTTT.

The DNA of the CDR3 is TGTGCCAGCAGAGTAAACCTAGCGGGAGGGAACAATGAGCAGTTCTTC. This sequence encodes CASRVNLAGGNNEQFF. This chain joins TRBV27 and TRBJ2-1; 12 bases line up with TRBD2. This CDR3 has 16 amino acids. CDR1 and CDR2 from the germline V gene are MNHEY and SMNVEV (reference sequence). The trim removed 6 bases at V and 5 bases at J, leaving 8 bases unmatched.

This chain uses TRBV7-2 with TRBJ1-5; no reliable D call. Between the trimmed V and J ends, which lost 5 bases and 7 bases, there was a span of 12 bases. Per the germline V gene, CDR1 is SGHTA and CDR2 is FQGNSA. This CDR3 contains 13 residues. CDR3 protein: CASSPRTGQPQHF. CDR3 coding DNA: TGTGCCAGCAGCCCACGGACTGGCCAGCCCCAGCATTTT.

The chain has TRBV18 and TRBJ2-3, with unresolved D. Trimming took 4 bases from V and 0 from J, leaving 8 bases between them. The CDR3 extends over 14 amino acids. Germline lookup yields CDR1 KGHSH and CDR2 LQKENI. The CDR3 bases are TGTGCCAGCTCACGGACGGTTAGCACAGATACGCAGTATTTT. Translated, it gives CASSRTVSTDTQYF.

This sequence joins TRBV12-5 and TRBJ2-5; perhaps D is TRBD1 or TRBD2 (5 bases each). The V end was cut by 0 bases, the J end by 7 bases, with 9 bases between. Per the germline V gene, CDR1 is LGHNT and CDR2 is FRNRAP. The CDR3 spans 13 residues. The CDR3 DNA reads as TGTGCTAGTGGTTTGGTAACGGGGCGGACCCAGTACTTC. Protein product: CASGLVTGRTQYF.

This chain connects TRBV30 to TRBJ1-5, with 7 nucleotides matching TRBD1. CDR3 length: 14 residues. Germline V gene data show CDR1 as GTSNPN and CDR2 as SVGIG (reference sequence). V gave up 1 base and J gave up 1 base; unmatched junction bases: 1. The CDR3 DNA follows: TGTGCCTGGAGTGAGGGACAGAGCAATCAGCCCCAGCATTTT. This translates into CAWSEGQSNQPQHF.

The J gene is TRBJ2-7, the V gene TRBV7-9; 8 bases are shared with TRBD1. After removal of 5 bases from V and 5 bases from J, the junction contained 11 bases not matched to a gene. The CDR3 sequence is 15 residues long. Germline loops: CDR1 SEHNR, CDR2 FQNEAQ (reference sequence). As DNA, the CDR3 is TGTGCCAGCAGCCCGAGACAGGGGTTTACGGACGAGCAGTACTTC. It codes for CASSPRQGFTDEQYF. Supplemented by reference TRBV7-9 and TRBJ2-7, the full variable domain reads DTGVSQNPRHKITKRGQNVTFRCDPISEHNRLYWYRQTLGQGPEFLTYFQNEAQLEKSRLLSDRFSAERPKGSFSTLEIQRTEQGDSAMYLCASSPRQGFTDEQYFGPGTRLTVT.

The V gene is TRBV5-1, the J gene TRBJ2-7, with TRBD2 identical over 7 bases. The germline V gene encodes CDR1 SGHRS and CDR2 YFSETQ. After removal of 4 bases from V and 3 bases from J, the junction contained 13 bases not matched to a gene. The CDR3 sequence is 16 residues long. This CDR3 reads CASSPISGTMGYEQYF. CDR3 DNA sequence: TGCGCCAGCAGCCCGATCAGCGGGACGATGGGCTACGAGCAGTACTTC.

CDR3 sequence (DNA): TGTGCCAGCAGGCGGGACGCCGGAAACACCATATATTTT. It specifies CASRRDAGNTIYF. The chain links TRBV6-5 to TRBJ1-3; D possibly corresponds to TRBD1 (5 bases). In germline, CDR1 is MNHEY, CDR2 SVGAGI. Trimming stripped 6 bases from V and 4 bases from J, with 10 bases between. The CDR3 has 13 amino acids.

This CDR3 reads CASSLAYTQYF. The CDR3 DNA is TGTGCCAGCAGCTTGGCCTATACGCAGTATTTT. The genes are TRBV11-2 and TRBJ2-3; D not resolved. The V gene's germline CDR1 is SGHAT and CDR2 FQNNGV. The ends were cut back, 3 bases at V and 7 bases at J, with 5 bases in the middle. The CDR3 runs 11 residues. Full variable domain (missing parts from reference TRBV11-2 and TRBJ2-3): EAGVAQSPRYKIIEKRQSVAFWCNPISGHATLYWYQQILGQGPKLLIQFQNNGVVDDSQLPKDRFSAERLKGVDSTLKIQPAKLEDSAVYLCASSLAYTQYFGPGTRLTVL.

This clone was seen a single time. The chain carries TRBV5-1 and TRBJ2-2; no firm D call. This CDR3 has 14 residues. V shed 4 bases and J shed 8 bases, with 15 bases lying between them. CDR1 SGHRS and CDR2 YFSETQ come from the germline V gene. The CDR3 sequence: CASSLRLLEGELFF. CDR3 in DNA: TGCGCCAGCAGCCTCCGGTTGCTTGAAGGGGAGCTGTTTTTT. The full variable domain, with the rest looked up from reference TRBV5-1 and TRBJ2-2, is KAGVTQTPRYLIKTRGQQVTLSCSPISGHRSVSWYQQTPGQGLQFLFEYFSETQRNKGNFPGRFSGRQFSNSRSEMNVSTLELGDSALYLCASSLRLLEGELFFGEGSRLTVL.

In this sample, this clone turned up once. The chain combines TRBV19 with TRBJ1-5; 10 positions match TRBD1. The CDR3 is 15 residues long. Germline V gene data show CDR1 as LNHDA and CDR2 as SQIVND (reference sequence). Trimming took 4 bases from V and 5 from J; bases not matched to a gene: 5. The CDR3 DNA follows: TGTGCCAGTAGTACGGGACAGGGGTCTTATCAGCCCCAGCATTTT. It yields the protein CASSTGQGSYQPQHF. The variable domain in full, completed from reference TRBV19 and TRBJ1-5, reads DGGITQSPKYLFRKEGQNVTLSCEQNLNHDAMYWYRQDPGQGLRLIYYSQIVNDFQKGDIAEGYSVSREKKESFPLTVTSAQKNPTAFYLCASSTGQGSYQPQHFGDGTRLSIL.

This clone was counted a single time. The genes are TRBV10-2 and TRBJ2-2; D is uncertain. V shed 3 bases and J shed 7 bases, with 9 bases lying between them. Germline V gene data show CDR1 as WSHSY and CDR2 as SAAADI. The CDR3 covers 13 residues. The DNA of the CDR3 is TGCGCCAGCAGTGATCGGCGTGGCGGGGAGCTGTTTTTT. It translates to CASSDRRGGELFF.